Included here is one T cell receptor beta chain sequence, with context. What it binds is not known. Its ends do not fully match the called genes, so a read error is possible. A sample-barcoded 5' primer and a J-beta primer mix were used in a second PCR of roughly 7 to 12 cycles. Each single sample gave us at least 2.5 million CDR3-containing paired-end reads. Via MiXCR, TCRdb re-called the 5' RACE reads, giving one row per CDR3 protein. The repertoire holds 1.5 million to 1.8 million distinct CDR3 sequences, approximately 43% seen once, with about 4% in the top ten. The sample, around 9.9 milliliters of peripheral blood, was drawn from each donor. This entry belongs to a study of blood T cells in healthy people across ages. Study background: T cells yielded about one barcoded beta molecule per two cells through template switching.

CDR3 length equals 15 residues. Per germline, CDR1 SGHTA and CDR2 FQGNSA. General study points: PBMCs that were unsorted prevented a conclusive naive versus antigen-experienced comparison.

The chain uses TRBV7-2 and TRBJ1-6; D is undetermined. This receptor was taken from a woman between 18 and 29 years old in good health. Sequencing used blood. CDR3 loop: CASSFMGSYNSPPHF. CDR3 in DNA: TGTGCCAGCAGCTTCATGGGGAGCTATAATTCACCCCCCCACTTT.